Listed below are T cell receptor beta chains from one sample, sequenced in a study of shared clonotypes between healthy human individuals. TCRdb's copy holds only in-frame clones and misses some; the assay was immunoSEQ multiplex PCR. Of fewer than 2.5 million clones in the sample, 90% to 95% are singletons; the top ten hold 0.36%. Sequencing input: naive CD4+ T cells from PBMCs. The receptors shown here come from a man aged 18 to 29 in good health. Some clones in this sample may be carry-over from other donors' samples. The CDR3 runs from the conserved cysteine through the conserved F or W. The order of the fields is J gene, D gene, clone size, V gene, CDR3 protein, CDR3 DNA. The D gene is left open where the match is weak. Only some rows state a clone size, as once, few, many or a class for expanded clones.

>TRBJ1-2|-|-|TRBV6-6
CASSPGTNYGYTF
TGTGCCAGCAGCCCCGGGACAAACTATGGCTACACCTTC
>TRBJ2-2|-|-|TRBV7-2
CASSLAPGKNTGELFF
TGTGCCAGCAGCTTAGCCCCAGGGAAGAACACCGGGGAGCTGTTTTTT
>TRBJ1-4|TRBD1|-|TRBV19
CASNRDSREKLFF
TGTGCCAGCAACCGGGACAGTCGAGAAAAACTGTTTTTT
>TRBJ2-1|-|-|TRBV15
CATSRDRDVNEQFF
TGTGCCACCAGCAGAGACAGGGACGTCAATGAGCAGTTCTTC
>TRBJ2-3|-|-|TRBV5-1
CASSLAKGALTDTQYF
TGCGCCAGCAGCTTGGCCAAAGGGGCACTCACAGATACGCAGTATTTT
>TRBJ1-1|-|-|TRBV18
CASSPGAEAFF
TGTGCCAGCTCCCCGGGGGCTGAAGCTTTCTTT
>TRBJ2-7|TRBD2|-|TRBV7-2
CASSFRSGGLSYEQYF
TGTGCCAGCAGCTTTCGGAGCGGGGGACTCTCCTACGAGCAGTACTTC
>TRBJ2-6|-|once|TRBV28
CASTPGGDGANVLTF
TGTGCCAGCACCCCCGGTGGGGATGGGGCCAACGTCCTGACTTTC
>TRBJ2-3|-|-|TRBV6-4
CASSDSWGTQYF
TGTGCCAGCAGTGACTCTTGGGGTACGCAGTATTTT
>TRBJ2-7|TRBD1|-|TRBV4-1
CASSQIPPTFSGDRPDEQYF
TGCGCCAGCAGCCAAATCCCTCCGACTTTCTCCGGGGACAGGCCCGACGAGCAGTACTTC
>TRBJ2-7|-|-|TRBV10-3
CAISGDSYEQYF
TGTGCCATCAGTGGCGACAGCTACGAGCAGTACTTC
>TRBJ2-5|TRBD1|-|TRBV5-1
CASSLIGTGEETQYF
TGCGCCAGCAGCTTGATCGGGACAGGGGAAGAGACCCAGTACTTC
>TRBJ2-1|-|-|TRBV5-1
CASSGDHLQGNEQFF
TGCGCCAGCAGCGGCGACCACCTACAGGGCAATGAGCAGTTCTTC
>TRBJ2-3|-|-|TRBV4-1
CASSQPQGLADTQYF
TGCGCCAGCAGCCAACCGCAGGGGTTGGCAGATACGCAGTATTTT
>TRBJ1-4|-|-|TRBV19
CASSIVTANEKLFF
TGTGCCAGTAGTATAGTCACGGCTAATGAAAAACTGTTTTTT
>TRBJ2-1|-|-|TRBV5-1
CASSLLVAAYYNEQFF
TGCGCCAGCAGCTTGCTTGTGGCAGCTTACTACAATGAGCAGTTCTTC
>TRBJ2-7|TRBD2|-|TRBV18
CASSSLGGEEQYF
TGTGCCAGCTCCTCCCTTGGGGGGGAGGAGCAGTACTTC
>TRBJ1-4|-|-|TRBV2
CASSGADREPEKLFF
TGTGCCAGCAGTGGGGCAGATCGAGAGCCTGAAAAACTGTTTTTT
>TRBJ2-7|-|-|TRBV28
CASTRGGTPTYEQYF
TGTGCCAGCACCCGGGGCGGGACACCTACCTACGAGCAGTACTTC
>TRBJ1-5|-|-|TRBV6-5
CASRRGNQPQHF
TGTGCCAGCAGACGAGGCAATCAGCCCCAGCATTTT
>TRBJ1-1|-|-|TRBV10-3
CAIRGQYNTEAFF
TGTGCCATCAGAGGACAGTACAACACTGAAGCTTTCTTT
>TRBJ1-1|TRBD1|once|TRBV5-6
CASTRTGTHTEAFF
TGTGCCAGCACCCGGACAGGGACGCACACTGAAGCTTTCTTT
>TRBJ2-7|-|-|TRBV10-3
CAISGQVSSYEQYF
TGTGCCATCAGTGGTCAGGTGAGCTCCTACGAGCAGTACTTC
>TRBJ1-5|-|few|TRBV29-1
CSVVGPDQPQHF
TGCAGCGTTGTCGGGCCTGATCAGCCCCAGCATTTT
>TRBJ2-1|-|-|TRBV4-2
CASSQDLASANRYNEQFF
TGTGCCAGCAGCCAAGATCTGGCTAGCGCAAATCGATACAATGAGCAGTTCTTC
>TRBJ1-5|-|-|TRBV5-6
CASSLGSAAQSQHF
TGTGCCAGCAGCTTGGGGTCAGCGGCTCAGTCCCAGCATTTT
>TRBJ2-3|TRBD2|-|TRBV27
CASSYKRESTDTQYF
TGTGCCAGCAGTTACAAGCGGGAAAGCACAGATACGCAGTATTTT
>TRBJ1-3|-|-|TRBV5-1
CASSWVTGNTIYF
TGCGCCAGCAGCTGGGTAACTGGAAACACCATATATTTT
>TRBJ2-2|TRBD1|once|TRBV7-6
CASSSRDRGAGELFF
TGTGCCAGCAGCTCCCGAGACAGGGGTGCCGGGGAGCTGTTTTTT
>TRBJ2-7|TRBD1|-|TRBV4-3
CASSQGTGDEQYF
TGCGCCAGCAGCCAAGGGACAGGGGACGAGCAGTACTTC
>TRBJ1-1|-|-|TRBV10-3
CAITPGQTIMNTEAFF
TGTGCCATCACACCGGGACAAACTATAATGAACACTGAAGCTTTCTTT
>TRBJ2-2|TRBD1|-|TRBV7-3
CASSIAGTENTGELFF
TGTGCCAGCAGCATTGCCGGGACAGAGAACACCGGGGAGCTGTTTTTT
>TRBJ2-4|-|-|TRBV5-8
CASSLGFEGIQYF
TGTGCCAGCAGCTTGGGCTTTGAGGGCATTCAGTACTTC
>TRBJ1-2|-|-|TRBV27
CASSSGEWGYTF
TGTGCCAGCAGTTCAGGGGAATGGGGCTACACCTTC
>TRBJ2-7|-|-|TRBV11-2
CASSLVAGSYEQYF
TGTGCCAGCAGCTTAGTGGCAGGGAGCTACGAGCAGTACTTC
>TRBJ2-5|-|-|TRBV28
CASSFDKETQYF
TGTGCCAGCAGTTTTGACAAGGAGACCCAGTACTTC
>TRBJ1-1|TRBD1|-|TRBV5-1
CASSPTIRQGVTEAFF
TGCGCCAGCAGCCCAACAATTCGACAGGGAGTAACTGAAGCTTTCTTT
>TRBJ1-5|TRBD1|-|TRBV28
CASRTGGARGNQPQHF
TGTGCCAGCAGGACAGGGGGGGCGCGTGGCAATCAGCCCCAGCATTTT
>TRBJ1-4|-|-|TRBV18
CASSQGANEKLFF
TGTGCCAGCTCACAGGGTGCTAATGAAAAACTGTTTTTT
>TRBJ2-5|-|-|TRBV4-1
CASSPPPGAETQYF
TGCGCCAGCAGCCCCCCGCCGGGGGCAGAGACCCAGTACTTC
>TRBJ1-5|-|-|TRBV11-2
CASSLYSNSNQPQHF
TGTGCCAGCAGCTTATACAGTAATAGCAATCAGCCCCAGCATTTT
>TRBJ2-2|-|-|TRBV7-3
CASSLTGARTGELFF
TGTGCCAGCAGCTTAACGGGGGCGCGTACCGGGGAGCTGTTTTTT
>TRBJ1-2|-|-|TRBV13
CASSLASGWYGYTF
TGTGCCAGCAGCTTGGCCAGCGGGTGGTATGGCTACACCTTC
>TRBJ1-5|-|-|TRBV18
CASSPTASDQPQHF
TGTGCCAGCTCACCCACCGCCTCAGATCAGCCCCAGCATTTT
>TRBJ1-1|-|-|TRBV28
CASSPGGRKEAFF
TGTGCCAGCAGTCCTGGGGGGCGCAAAGAAGCTTTCTTT